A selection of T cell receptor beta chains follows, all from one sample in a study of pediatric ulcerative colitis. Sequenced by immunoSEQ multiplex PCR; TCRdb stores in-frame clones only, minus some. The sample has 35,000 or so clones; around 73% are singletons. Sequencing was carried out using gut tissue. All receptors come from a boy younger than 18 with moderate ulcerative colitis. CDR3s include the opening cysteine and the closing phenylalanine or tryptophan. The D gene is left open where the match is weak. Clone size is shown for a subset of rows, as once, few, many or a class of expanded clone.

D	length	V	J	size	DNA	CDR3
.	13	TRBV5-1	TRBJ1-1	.	TGCGCCAGCAGCTTGGGAATGGGTACTGAAGCTTTCTTT	CASSLGMGTEAFF
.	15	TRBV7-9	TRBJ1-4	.	TGTGCCAGCACAAAAGCGGGCAGCACGTATGAAAAACTGTTTTTT	CASTKAGSTYEKLFF
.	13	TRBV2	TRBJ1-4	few	TGTGCCAGCAGTGAAGGGGGTAATGAAAAACTGTTTTTT	CASSEGGNEKLFF
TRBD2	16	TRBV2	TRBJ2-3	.	TGTGCCAGCAGTGTAGGACTAGCGGGGAGCACAGATACGCAGTATTTT	CASSVGLAGSTDTQYF
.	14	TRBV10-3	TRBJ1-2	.	TGTGCCATCTCGTTCGAGGGATTTGGTTCTGGCTACACCTTC	CAISFEGFGSGYTF
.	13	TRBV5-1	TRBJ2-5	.	TGCGCCAGCAGACAGGGACTCCAAGAGACCCAGTACTTC	CASRQGLQETQYF
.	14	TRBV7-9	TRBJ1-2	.	TGTGCCAGCAGCGCGCCCGGGACGGCCTATGGCTACACCTTC	CASSAPGTAYGYTF
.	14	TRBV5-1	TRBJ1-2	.	TGCGCCAGCAGCTTCCCCGGACAGAACTATGGCTACACCTTC	CASSFPGQNYGYTF
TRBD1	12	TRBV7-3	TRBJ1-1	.	TGTGCCAGCAGCCTAGACAGGGGGGAAGCTTTCTTT	CASSLDRGEAFF
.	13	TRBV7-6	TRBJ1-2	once	TGTGCCAGCAGTTGGACAGATAACTATGGCTACACCTTC	CASSWTDNYGYTF
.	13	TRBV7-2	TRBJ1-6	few	TGTGCCAGCAGCTTTCGGGCGTTGTCATCCCTCCACTTT	CASSFRALSSLHF
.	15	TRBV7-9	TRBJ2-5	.	TGTGCCAGCAGCTTAGGCTTACTGGGGGGAGAGACCCAGTACTTC	CASSLGLLGGETQYF
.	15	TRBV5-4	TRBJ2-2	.	TGTGCCAGCAGCTTGCCGGGGGAAAACACCGGGGAGCTGTTTTTT	CASSLPGENTGELFF
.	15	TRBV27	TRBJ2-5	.	TGTGCCAGCGGACCGGGGACTTCCTCGGGAGAGACCCAGTACTTC	CASGPGTSSGETQYF
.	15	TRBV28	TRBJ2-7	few	TGTGCCAGCAGTTCCGGGCTGGCGGGATGGTACGAGCAGTACTTC	CASSSGLAGWYEQYF
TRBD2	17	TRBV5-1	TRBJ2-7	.	TGCGCCAGCAGCTTGGTTAATAGCGGGAGGGCATGGGACGAGCAGTACTTC	CASSLVNSGRAWDEQYF
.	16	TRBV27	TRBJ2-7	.	TGTGCCAGCAGTTCCCCTACAGGCCTTCGTCGTTACGAGCAGTACTTC	CASSSPTGLRRYEQYF
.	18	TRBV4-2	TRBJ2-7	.	TGTGCCAGCAGCCATCTCACATTAGGCCCCGAACAGAACTACGAGCAGTACTTC	CASSHLTLGPEQNYEQYF
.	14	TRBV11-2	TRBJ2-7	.	TGTGCCAGCAGTTCACAGAATTTCTACGTCAAGCAGTACTTC	CASSSQNFYVKQYF
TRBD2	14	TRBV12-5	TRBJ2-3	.	TGTGCTAGTGGCTTCAGCGGGGGGTCAGATACGCAGTATTTT	CASGFSGGSDTQYF
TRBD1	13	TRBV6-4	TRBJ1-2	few	TGTGCCAGCAGTGGACAGGGAGGCATCGGCTACACCTTC	CASSGQGGIGYTF
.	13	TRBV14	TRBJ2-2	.	TGTGCCAGCAGGGCCAGTAACACCGGGGAGCTGTTTTTT	CASRASNTGELFF
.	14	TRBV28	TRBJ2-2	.	TGTGCCAGCAGTCCCGGTCGGGACACCGGGGAGCTGTTTTTT	CASSPGRDTGELFF
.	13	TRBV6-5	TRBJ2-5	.	TGTGCCAGCAGTTCAGGGACGGGAGAGACCCAGTACTTC	CASSSGTGETQYF
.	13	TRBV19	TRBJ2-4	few	TGTGCCAGTCAGCAAGCCGGGGTAAACATTCAGTACTTC	CASQQAGVNIQYF
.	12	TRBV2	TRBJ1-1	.	TGTGCCAGCAGTGAGGTGAGCACTGAAGCTTTCTTT	CASSEVSTEAFF
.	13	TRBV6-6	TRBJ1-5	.	TGTGCCAGCAGTTACTCGTCAAATCAGCCCCAGCATTTT	CASSYSSNQPQHF
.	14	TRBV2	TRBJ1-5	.	TGTGCCAGCAGGGGACACGAAAGCAATCAGCCCCAGCATTTT	CASRGHESNQPQHF
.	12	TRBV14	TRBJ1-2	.	TGTGCCAGCGGAGCAGGGTCTTATGGCTACACCTTC	CASGAGSYGYTF
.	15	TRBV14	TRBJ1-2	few	TGTGCCAGCAGTCCTCGTCAGGCCCCTAACTATGGCTACACCTTC	CASSPRQAPNYGYTF
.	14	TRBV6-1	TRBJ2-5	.	TGTGCCAGCAGTGAGGGCGGGACGGCTAAGACCCAGTACTTC	CASSEGGTAKTQYF
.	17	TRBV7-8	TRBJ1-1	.	TGTGCCAGCAGCTTCAATGAGGTAACGGGTCTGAACACTGAAGCTTTCTTT	CASSFNEVTGLNTEAFF
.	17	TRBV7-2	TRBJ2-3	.	TGTGCCAGCAGCTTAGCCGAGGGTCCCAAGGGGACAGATACGCAGTATTTT	CASSLAEGPKGTDTQYF
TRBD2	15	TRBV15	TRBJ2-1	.	TGTGCCACCAGCTGGACTAGCGGGGGGGCAGATGAGCAGTTCTTC	CATSWTSGGADEQFF
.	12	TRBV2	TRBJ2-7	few	TGTGCCAGCAGTGAACTTGCCTACGAGCAGTACTTC	CASSELAYEQYF
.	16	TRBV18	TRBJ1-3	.	TGTGCCAGCTCACCACCGTCGGAGGGCTCTGGAAACACCATATATTTT	CASSPPSEGSGNTIYF
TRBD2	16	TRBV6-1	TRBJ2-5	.	TGTGCCAGCAGTGAAGTAGGGCTAGCGGGATACGAGACCCAGTACTTC	CASSEVGLAGYETQYF
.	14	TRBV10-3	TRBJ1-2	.	TGTGCCATCGTGCGGGCTCCCGGAGAAGATGGCTACACCTTC	CAIVRAPGEDGYTF
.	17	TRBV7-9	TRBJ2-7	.	TGTGCCAGCACTCAGGTCGGAGGGGCCCTCGTATCCTACGAGCAGTACTTC	CASTQVGGALVSYEQYF
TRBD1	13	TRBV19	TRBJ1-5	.	TGTGCCAGTATGAGGGACAGGAATCAGCCCCAGCATTTT	CASMRDRNQPQHF
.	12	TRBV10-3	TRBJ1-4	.	TGTGCCATCAGTGAGTCGGATGAAAAACTGTTTTTT	CAISESDEKLFF
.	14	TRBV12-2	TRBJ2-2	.	TGTGCAAGTCGCGGATGGACTTCACACGGGGAGCTGTTTTTT	CASRGWTSHGELFF
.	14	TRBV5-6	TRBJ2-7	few	TGTGCCAGCAGCTTGGGTGGAGCCTCCTACGAGCAGTACTTC	CASSLGGASYEQYF
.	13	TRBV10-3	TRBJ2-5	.	TGTGCCATCAATCAGGGATTGGAAGAGACCCAGTACTTC	CAINQGLEETQYF
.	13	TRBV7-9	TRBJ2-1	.	TGTGCCAGCAGCTTAACTTATAACAATGAGCAGTTCTTC	CASSLTYNNEQFF
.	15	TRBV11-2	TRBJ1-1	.	TGTGCCAGCAGCTTAGCCTCCCTTCCGTACACTGAAGCTTTCTTT	CASSLASLPYTEAFF
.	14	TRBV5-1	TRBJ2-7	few	TGCGCCAGCAGCTTTTCTAGGAGGGACTACGAGCAGTACTTC	CASSFSRRDYEQYF
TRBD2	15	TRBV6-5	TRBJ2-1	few	TGTGCCAGCACCTTCCGGGCTAGCGGGAGCAATGAGCAGTTCTTC	CASTFRASGSNEQFF
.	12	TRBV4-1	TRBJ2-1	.	TGCGCCAGCAGCCAAGAAGGGACAACTCTGTTCTTC	CASSQEGTTLFF
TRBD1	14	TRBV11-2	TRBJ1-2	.	TGTGCCAGCAGCTTAGGCAGGGGGAACTATGGCTACACCTTC	CASSLGRGNYGYTF
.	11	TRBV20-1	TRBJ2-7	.	TGCAGTGGGAGGGGTCAGAACGAGCAGTACTTC	CSGRGQNEQYF